This TCR beta chain was identified in a study of blood T cell repertoires in COVID-19. There are 17 residues in the CDR3. V gave up 0 bases and J gave up 0 bases, with 13 bases separating them. Germline CDR1 reads SGHDT; CDR2 reads YYEEEE. Libraries were prepared by immunoSEQ multiplex PCR; TCRdb keeps only in-frame clonotypes and omits some of them. The sample contains around 140,000 clones, roughly 81% of which appear only once. V is TRBV5-6 and J is TRBJ1-3, with D perhaps TRBD1 (5 bases). The specimen sequenced was peripheral blood. The TCR originated in a woman in her fifties or sixties with active or convalescent COVID-19. The CDR3 sequence is CASSLVAGSSSGNTIYF. The CDR3 DNA sequence: TGTGCCAGCAGCTTGGTGGCAGGGTCGAGCTCTGGAAACACCATATATTTT.